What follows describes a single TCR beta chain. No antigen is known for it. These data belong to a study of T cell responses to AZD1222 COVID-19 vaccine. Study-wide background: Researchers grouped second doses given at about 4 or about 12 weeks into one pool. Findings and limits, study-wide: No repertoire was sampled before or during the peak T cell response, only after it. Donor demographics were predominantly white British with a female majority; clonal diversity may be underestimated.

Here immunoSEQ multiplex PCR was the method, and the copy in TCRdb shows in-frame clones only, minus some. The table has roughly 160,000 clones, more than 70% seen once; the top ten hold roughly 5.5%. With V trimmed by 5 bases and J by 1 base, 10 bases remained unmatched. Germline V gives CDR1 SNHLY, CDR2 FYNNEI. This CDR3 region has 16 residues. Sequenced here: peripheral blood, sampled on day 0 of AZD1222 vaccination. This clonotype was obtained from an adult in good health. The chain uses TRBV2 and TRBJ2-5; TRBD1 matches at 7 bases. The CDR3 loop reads CASSIDREFLQETQYF. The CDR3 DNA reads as TGTGCCAGCAGTATTGACAGGGAATTCCTCCAAGAGACCCAGTACTTC.